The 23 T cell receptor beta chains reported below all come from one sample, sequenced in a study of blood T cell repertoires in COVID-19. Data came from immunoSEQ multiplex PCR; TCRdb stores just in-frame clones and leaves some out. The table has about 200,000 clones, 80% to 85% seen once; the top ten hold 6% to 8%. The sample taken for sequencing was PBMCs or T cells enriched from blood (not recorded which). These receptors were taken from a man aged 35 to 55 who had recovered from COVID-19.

The CDR3 spells CASSYRDSPYGYTF. CDR3 in DNA: TGTGCCAGCAGTTACCGAGACAGCCCCTATGGCTACACCTTC. The chain has TRBV6-5 and TRBJ1-2; TRBD1 might be the D (5 bases). Germline V gene lookup returns CDR1 MNHEY and CDR2 SVGAGI. V lost 2 bases and J lost 4, with 11 bases in between. This CDR3 spans 14 amino acids.

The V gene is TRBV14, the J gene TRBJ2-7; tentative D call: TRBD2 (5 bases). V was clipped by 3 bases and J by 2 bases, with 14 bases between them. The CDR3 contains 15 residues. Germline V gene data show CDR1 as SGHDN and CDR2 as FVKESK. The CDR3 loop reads CASSQKYGVAYEQYF. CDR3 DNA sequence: TGTGCCAGCAGCCAGAAGTACGGGGTAGCCTACGAGCAGTACTTC.

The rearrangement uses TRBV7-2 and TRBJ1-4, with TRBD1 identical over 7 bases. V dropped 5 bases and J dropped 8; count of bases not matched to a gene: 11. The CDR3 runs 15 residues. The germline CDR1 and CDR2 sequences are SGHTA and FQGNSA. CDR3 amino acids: CASSGQTGASEKLFF. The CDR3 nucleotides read TGTGCCAGCAGCGGTCAAACAGGGGCTTCCGAAAAACTGTTTTTT. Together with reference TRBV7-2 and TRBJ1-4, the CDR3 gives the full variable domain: GAGVSQSPSNKVTEKGKDVELRCDPISGHTALYWYRQSLGQGLEFLIYFQGNSAPDKSGLPSDRFSAERTGGSVSTLTIQRTQQEDSAVYLCASSGQTGASEKLFFGSGTQLSVL.

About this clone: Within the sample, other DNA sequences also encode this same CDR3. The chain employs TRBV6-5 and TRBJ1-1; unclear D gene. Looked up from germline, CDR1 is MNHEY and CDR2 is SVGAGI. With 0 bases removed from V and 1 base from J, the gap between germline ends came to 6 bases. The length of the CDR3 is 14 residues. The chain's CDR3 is CASSYSSSNTEAFF. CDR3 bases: TGTGCCAGCAGTTACTCGTCCTCGAACACTGAAGCTTTCTTT.

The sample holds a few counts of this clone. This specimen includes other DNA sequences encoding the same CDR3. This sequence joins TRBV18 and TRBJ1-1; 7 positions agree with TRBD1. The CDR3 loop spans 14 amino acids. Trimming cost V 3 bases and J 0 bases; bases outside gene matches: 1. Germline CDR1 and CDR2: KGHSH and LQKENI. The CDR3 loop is CASSPQGVNTEAFF. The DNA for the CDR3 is TGTGCCAGCTCACCCCAGGGGGTGAACACTGAAGCTTTCTTT.

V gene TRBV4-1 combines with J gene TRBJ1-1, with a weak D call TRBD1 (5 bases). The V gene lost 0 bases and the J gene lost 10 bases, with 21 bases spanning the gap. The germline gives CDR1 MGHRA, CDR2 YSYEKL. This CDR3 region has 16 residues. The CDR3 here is CASSQEVPGPAGGAFF. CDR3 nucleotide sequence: TGCGCCAGCAGCCAAGAAGTGCCGGGCCCGGCGGGGGGAGCTTTCTTT.

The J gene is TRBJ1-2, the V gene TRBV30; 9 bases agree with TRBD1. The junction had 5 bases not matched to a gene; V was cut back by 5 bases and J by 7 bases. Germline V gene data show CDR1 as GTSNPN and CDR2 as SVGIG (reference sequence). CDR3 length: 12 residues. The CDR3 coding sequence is TGTGCCTGGGAAAACAGGGGGCCTGGCTACACCTTC. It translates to CAWENRGPGYTF.

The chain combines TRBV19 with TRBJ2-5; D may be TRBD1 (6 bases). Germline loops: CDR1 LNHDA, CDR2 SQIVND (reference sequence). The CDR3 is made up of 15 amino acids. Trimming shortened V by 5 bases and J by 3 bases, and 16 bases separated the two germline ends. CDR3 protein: CASSSWGPSEETQYF. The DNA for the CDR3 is TGTGCCAGTAGTTCCTGGGGGCCGTCAGAAGAGACCCAGTACTTC. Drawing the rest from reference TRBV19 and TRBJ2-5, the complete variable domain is DGGITQSPKYLFRKEGQNVTLSCEQNLNHDAMYWYRQDPGQGLRLIYYSQIVNDFQKGDIAEGYSVSREKKESFPLTVTSAQKNPTAFYLCASSSWGPSEETQYFGPGTRLLVL.

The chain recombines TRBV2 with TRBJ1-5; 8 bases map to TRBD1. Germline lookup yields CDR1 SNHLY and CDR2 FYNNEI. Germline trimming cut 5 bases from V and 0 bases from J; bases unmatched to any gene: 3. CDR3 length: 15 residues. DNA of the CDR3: TGTGCCAGCAGTCACACAGGGGGTAGCAATCAGCCCCAGCATTTT. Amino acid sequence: CASSHTGGSNQPQHF.

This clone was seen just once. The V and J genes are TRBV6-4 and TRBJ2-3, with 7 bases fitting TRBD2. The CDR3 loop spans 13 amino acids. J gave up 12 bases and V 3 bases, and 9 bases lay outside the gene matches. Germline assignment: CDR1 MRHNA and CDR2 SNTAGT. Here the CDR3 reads CASSEQGLSFQYF. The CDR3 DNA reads TGTGCCAGCAGTGAGCAGGGACTATCATTTCAGTATTTT.

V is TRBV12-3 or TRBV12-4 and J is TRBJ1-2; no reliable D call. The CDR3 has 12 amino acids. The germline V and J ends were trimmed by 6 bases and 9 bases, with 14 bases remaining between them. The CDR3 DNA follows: TGTGCCAGCAGCACGACGGGGTTACGCTACACCTTC. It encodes CASSTTGLRYTF.

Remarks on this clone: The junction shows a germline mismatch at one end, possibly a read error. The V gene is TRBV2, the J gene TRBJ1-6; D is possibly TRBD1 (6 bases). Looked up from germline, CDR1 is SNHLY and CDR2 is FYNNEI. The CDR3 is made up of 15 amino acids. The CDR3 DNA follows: TGTGCCAGCAGTCTGGACAGCCCCTATTATTCACCCCTCCACTTT. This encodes CASSLDSPYYSPLHF.

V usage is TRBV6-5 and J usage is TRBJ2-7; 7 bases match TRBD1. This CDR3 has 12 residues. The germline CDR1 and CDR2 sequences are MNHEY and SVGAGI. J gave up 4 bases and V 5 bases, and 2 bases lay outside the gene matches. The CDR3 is CASSRQGYEQYF. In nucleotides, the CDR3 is TGTGCCAGCAGTCGACAGGGTTACGAGCAGTACTTC.

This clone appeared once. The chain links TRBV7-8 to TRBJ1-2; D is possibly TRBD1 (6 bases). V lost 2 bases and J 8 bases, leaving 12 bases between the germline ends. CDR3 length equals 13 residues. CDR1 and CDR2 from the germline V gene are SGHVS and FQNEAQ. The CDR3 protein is CASSLPQGGGYTF. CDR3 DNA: TGTGCCAGCAGCTTACCACAGGGAGGGGGCTACACCTTC.

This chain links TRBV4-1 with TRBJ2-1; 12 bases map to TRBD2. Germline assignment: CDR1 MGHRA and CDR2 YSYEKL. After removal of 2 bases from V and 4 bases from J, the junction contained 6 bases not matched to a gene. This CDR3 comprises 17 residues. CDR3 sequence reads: CASSQRGTSGPYNEQFF. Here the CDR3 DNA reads TGCGCCAGCAGCCAACGCGGGACTAGCGGGCCTTACAATGAGCAGTTCTTC.

The CDR3: CASSLTTGGNPGELFF. The DNA of the CDR3 is TGTGCCAGCAGCCTCACGACAGGGGGTAACCCCGGGGAGCTGTTTTTT. The chain has TRBV3-1 (or the pseudogene TRBV3-2) and TRBJ2-2; TRBD1 matches at 9 bases. Germline V lookup: CDR1 LGHDT, CDR2 YNNKEL (reference sequence). Trimming removed 4 bases from V and 6 bases from J; junction bases left unmatched: 9. CDR3 size: 16 residues.

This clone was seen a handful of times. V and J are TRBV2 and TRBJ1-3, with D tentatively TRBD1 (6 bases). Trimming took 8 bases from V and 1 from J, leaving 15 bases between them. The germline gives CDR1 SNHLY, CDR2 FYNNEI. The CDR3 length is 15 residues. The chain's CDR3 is CASGVQGVSGNTIYF. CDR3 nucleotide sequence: TGTGCCAGCGGGGTACAGGGCGTTTCTGGAAACACCATATATTTT. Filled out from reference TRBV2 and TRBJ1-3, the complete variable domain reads EPEVTQTPSHQVTQMGQEVILRCVPISNHLYFYWYRQILGQKVEFLVSFYNNEISEKSEIFDDQFSVERPDGSNFTLKIRSTKLEDSAMYFCASGVQGVSGNTIYFGEGSWLTVV.

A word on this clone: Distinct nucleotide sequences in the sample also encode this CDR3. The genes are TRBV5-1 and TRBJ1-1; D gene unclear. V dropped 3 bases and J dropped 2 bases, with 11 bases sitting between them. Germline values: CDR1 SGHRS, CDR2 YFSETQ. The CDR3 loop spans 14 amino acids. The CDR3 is CASSSSGGNTEAFF. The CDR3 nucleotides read TGCGCCAGCAGCTCCTCGGGAGGTAACACTGAAGCTTTCTTT.

CDR3 coding DNA: TGTGCCAGCAGCTTGGCGTTGACAGCAAGTTATAATTCACCCCTCCACTTT. It encodes CASSLALTASYNSPLHF. V gene TRBV5-8 combines with J gene TRBJ1-6, with D maybe TRBD1 (5 bases). Germline V gene sequence: CDR1 SGHTS, CDR2 YDEGEE. The CDR3 runs 17 residues. With 0 bases removed from V and 4 bases from J, the gap between germline ends came to 14 bases.

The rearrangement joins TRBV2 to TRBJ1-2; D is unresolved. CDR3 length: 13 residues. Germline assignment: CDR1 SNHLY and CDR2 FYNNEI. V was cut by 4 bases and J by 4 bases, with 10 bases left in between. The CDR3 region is CASSVIEIYGYTF. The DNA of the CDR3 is TGTGCCAGCAGTGTTATCGAGATCTATGGCTACACCTTC.

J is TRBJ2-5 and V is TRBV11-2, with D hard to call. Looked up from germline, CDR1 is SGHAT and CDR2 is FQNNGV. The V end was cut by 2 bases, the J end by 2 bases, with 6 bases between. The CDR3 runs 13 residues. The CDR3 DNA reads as TGTGCCAGCAGCTTATACAGTCAAGAGACCCAGTACTTC. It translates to CASSLYSQETQYF.

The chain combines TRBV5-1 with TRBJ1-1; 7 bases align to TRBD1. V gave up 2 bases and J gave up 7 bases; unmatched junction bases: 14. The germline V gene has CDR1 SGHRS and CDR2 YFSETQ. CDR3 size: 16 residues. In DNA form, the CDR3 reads TGCGCCAGCAGCTTATTTCGACAGGGAAATTCCGGTGAAGCTTTCTTT. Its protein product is CASSLFRQGNSGEAFF.

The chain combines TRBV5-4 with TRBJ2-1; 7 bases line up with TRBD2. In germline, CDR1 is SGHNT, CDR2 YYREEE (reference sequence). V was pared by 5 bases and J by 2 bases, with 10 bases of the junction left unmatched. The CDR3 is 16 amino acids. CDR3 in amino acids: CASSLGSSGTYNEQFF. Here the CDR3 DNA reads TGTGCCAGCAGTCTGGGATCTAGCGGCACCTACAATGAGCAGTTCTTC.